This T cell receptor (beta chain) was observed in a study of naive and memory T cell subsets. Study-level findings and limits: Diversity fell and Gini index rose from naive through CM, EM, EMRA.

Two oligonucleotides, mixed equimolar, formed the beta constant-region primer covering TRBC1 and TRBC2. TCRdb re-analysed the UMI-ligation and nested PCR reads in MiXCR, keeping a single row per CDR3 protein. The table has 37,000 or so distinct CDR3 sequences, 10% to 15% seen once; the top ten hold around a fifth. Many counts were recorded for this clonotype. Its antigen is undetermined. Four subsets defined by CD45RA and CD27 were sorted after CD3, CD4, CD8 and live/dead staining. This CDR3 region has 15 residues. Deletions cut 5 bases from V and 0 bases from J, with 11 bases between. Germline lookup yields CDR1 LNHDA and CDR2 SQIVND (reference sequence).

The clonotype was recovered from a human donor in good health. The rearrangement uses TRBV19 and TRBJ2-4; tentative D call: TRBD1 (6 bases). Sequencing input: effector memory CD4+ T cells from blood. Regarding subset: effector memory, CD45RA- CD27-. The CDR3 sequence is CASSSTGPAKNIQYF. As DNA, the CDR3 is TGTGCCAGTAGTTCGACAGGCCCAGCCAAAAACATTCAGTACTTC.